This T cell receptor beta chain emerged from a study of identical twins. Whole-study findings and limits: Out-of-frame alpha sequences that twins shared showed excess low generation probability.

TCRdb fed the 5' RACE reads into MiXCR, producing one record per CDR3 protein. The data hold about 720,000 distinct CDR3 sequences, with about 20% observed a single time. Trimming removed 0 bases from V and 1 base from J; junction bases left unmatched: 5. Germline V gene sequence: CDR1 SGHRS, CDR2 YFSETQ. The CDR3 sequence is 17 residues long. Comments on this clonotype: What it binds is not known.

The same data also contributed to another study, on T cells expressing NK-cell markers.

The source of this sequence is a woman aged 18-29 years in good health. Sequencing used PBMCs. The chain combines TRBV5-1 with TRBJ2-1, with TRBD2 identical over 9 bases. The CDR3 sequence is CASSLGLAGISYNEQFF. CDR3 DNA: TGCGCCAGCAGCTTGGGGCTAGCGGGGATTTCCTACAATGAGCAGTTCTTC.